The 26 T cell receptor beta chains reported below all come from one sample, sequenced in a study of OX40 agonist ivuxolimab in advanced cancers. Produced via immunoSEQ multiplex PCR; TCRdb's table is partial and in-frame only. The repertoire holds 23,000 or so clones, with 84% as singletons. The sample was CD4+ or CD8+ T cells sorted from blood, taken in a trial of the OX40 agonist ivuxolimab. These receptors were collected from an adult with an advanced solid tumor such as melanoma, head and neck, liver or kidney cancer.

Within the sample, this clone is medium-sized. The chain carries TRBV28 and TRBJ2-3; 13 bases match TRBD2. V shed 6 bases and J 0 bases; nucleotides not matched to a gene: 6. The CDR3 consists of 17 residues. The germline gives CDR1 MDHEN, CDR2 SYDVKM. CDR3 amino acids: CASSLGLAGTSTDTQYF. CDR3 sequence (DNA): TGTGCCAGCAGCTTGGGACTAGCGGGAACGAGCACAGATACGCAGTATTTT. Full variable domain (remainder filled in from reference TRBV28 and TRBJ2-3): DVKVTQSSRYLVKRTGEKVFLECVQDMDHENMFWYRQDPGLGLRLIYFSYDVKMKEKGDIPEGYSVSREKKERFSLILESASTNQTSMYLCASSLGLAGTSTDTQYFGPGTRLTVL.

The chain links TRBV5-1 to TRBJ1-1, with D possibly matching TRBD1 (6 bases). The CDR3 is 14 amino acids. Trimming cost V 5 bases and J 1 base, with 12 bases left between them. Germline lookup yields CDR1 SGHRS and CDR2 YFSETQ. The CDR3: CASRAGDTNTEAFF. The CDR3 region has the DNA TGCGCCAGCAGGGCGGGGGACACGAACACTGAAGCTTTCTTT.

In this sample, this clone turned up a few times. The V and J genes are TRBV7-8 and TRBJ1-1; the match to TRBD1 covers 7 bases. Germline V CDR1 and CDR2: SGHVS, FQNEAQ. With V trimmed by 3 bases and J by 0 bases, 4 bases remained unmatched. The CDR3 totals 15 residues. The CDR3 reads CASSFEGQMNTEAFF. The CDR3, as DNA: TGTGCCAGCAGCTTCGAGGGACAGATGAACACTGAAGCTTTCTTT.

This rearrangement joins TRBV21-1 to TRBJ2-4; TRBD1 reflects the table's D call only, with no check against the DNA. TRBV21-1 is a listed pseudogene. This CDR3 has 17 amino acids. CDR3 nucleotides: TGTGCCAGCAGCAAAAGACACAGGGGACTAGCCAAAAACATTCAGTACTTC. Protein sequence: CASSKRHRGLAKNIQYF.

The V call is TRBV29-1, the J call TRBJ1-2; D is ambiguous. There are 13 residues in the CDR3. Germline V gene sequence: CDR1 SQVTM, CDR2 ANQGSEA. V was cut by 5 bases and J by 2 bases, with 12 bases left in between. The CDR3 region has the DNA TGCAGCGTTATGGAGGCGGAGAACTATGGCTACACCTTC. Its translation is CSVMEAENYGYTF.

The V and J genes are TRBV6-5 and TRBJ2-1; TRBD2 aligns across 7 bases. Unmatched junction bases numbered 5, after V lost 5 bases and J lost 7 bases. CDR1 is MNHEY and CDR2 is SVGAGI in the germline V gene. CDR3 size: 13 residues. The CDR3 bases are TGTGCCAGCAGTCCACGGGGGGTAAATGAGCAGTTCTTC. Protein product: CASSPRGVNEQFF.

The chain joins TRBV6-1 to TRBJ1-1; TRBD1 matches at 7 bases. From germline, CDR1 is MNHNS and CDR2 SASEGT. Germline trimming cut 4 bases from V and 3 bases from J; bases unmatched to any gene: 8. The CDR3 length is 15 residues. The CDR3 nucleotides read TGTGCCAGCAGTGGTTCCAGGGGGGGACACACTGAAGCTTTCTTT. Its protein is CASSGSRGGHTEAFF.

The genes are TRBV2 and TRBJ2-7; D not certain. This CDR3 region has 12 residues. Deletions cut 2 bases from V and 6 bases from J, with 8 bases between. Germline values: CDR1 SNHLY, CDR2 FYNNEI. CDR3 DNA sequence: TGTGCCAGCAGTGAAAAACCCTCCGAGCAGTACTTC. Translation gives CASSEKPSEQYF.

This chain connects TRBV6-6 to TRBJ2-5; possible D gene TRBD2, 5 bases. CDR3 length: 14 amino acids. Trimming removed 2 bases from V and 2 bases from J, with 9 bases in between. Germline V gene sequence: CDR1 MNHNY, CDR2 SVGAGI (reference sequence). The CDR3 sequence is CASSYGLAQETQYF. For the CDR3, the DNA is TGTGCCAGCAGTTACGGGCTAGCTCAAGAGACCCAGTACTTC.

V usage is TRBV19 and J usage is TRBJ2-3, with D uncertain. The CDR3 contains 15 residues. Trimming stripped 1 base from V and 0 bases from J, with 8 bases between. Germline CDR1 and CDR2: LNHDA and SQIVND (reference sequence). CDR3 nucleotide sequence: TGTGCCAGTAGTATAGCTGCTCGTAGCACAGATACGCAGTATTTT. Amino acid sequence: CASSIAARSTDTQYF.

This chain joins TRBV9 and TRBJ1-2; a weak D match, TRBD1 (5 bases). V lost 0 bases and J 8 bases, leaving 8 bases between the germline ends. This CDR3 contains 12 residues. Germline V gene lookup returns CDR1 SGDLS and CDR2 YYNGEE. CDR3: CASSVVGEGYTF. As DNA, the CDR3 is TGTGCCAGCAGCGTAGTAGGGGAAGGCTACACCTTC.

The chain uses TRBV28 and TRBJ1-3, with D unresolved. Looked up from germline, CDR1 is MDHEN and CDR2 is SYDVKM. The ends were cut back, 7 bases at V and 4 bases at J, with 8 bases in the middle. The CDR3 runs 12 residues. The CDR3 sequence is CASTPGGNTIYF. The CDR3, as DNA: TGTGCCAGCACTCCGGGGGGAAACACCATATATTTT.

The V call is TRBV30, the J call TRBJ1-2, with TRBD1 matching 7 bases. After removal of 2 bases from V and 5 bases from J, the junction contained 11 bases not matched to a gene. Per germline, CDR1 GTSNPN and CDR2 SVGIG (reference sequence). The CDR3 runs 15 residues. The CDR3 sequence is CAWSITPDRRYGYTF. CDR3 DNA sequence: TGTGCCTGGAGTATTACCCCGGACAGGCGATATGGCTACACCTTC. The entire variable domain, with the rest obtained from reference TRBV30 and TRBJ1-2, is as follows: SQTIHQWPATLVQPVGSPLSLECTVEGTSNPNLYWYRQAAGRGLQLLFYSVGIGQISSEVPQNLSASRPQDRQFILSSKKLLLSDSGFYLCAWSITPDRRYGYTFGSGTRLTVV.

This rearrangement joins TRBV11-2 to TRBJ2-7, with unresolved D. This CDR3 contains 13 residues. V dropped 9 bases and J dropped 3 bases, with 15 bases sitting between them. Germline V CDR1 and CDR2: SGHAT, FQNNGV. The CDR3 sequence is CASDPGSVYEQYF. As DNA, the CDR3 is TGTGCCAGTGACCCCGGGTCGGTCTACGAGCAGTACTTC.

The DNA of the CDR3 is TGTGCCACCCCCACCGGGACTAGCTACGAGCAGTACTTC. Its translation is CATPTGTSYEQYF. This chain connects TRBV21-1 to TRBJ2-7; TRBD2 was called by the table and not checked on the DNA. TRBV21-1 is labeled a pseudogene. This CDR3 is built from 13 residues.

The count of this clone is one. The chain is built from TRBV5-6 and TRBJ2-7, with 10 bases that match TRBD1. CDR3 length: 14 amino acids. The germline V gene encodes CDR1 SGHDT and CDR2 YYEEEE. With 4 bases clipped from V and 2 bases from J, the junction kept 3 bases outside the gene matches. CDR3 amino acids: CASSPTGGAYEQYF. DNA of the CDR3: TGTGCCAGCAGCCCGACAGGGGGCGCCTACGAGCAGTACTTC.

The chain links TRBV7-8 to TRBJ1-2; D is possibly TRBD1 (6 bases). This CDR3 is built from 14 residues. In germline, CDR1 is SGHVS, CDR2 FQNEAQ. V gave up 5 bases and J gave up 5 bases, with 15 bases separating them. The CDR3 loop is CASSPPGVWYGYTF. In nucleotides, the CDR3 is TGTGCCAGCAGCCCGCCAGGGGTCTGGTATGGCTACACCTTC.

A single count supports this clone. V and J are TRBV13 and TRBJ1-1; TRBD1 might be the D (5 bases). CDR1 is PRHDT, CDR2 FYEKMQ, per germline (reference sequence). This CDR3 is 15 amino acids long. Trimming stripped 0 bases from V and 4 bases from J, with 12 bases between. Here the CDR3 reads CASSLGQGGTTEAFF. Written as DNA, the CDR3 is TGTGCCAGCAGCTTAGGGCAGGGAGGGACCACTGAAGCTTTCTTT.

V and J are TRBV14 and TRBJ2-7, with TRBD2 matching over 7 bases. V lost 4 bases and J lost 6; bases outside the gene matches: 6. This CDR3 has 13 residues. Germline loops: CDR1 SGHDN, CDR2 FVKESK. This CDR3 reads CASSLGGRSEQYF. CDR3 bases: TGTGCCAGCAGCCTGGGGGGGAGAAGCGAGCAGTACTTC.

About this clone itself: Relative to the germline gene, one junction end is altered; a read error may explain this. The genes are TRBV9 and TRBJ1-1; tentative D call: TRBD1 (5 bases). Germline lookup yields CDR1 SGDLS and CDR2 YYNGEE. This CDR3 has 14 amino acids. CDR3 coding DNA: TGTGCCAGCAGCGTAGAAGGGGAGAACACTGAAGCTCTCTTT. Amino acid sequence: CASSVEGENTEALF.

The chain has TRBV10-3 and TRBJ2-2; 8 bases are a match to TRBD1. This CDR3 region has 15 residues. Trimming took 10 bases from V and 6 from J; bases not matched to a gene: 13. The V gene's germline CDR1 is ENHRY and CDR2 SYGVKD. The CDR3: CASLDWTGFAGELFF. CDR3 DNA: TGTGCCAGCCTCGATTGGACAGGGTTCGCCGGGGAGCTGTTTTTT.

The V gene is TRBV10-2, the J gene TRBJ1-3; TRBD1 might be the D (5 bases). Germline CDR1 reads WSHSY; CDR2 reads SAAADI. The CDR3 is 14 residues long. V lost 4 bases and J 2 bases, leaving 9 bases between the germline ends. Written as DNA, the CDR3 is TGCGCCAGCAGTGGGGGGGGGACTGGAAACACCATATATTTT. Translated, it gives CASSGGGTGNTIYF.

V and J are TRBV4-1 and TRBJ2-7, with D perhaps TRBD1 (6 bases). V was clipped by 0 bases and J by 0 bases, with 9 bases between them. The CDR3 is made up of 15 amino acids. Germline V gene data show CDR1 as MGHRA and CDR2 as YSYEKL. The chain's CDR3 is CASSQDQDSSYEQYF. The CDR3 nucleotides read TGCGCCAGCAGCCAAGATCAGGACAGCTCCTACGAGCAGTACTTC.

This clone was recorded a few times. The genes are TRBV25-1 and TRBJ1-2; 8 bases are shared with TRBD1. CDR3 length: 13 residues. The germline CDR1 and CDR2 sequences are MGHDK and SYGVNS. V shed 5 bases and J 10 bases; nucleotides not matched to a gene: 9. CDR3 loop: CASSPRTGRIYTF. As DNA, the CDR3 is TGTGCCAGCAGTCCCCGGACAGGGAGAATCTACACCTTC.

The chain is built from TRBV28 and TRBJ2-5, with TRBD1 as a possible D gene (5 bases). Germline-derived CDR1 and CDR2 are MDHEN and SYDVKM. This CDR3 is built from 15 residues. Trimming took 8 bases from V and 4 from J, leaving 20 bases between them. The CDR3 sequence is CASRQPDDKGETQYF. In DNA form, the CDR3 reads TGTGCCAGCCGACAGCCGGACGATAAGGGAGAGACCCAGTACTTC.

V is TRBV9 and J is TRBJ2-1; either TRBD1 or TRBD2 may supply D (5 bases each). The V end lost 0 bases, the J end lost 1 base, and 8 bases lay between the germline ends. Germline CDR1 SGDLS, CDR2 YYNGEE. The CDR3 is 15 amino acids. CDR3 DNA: TGTGCCAGCAGCGTAGTGGGGGAATCCTACAATGAGCAGTTCTTC. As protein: CASSVVGESYNEQFF.